The 20 T cell receptor beta chains in this list originate from one sample, sequenced in a study of Ad26.COV2.S vaccination and SARS-CoV-2 variants. TCRdb keeps only in-frame clones here, not all; method: immunoSEQ multiplex PCR. Here the sample spans approximately 240,000 clones, roughly 90% being singletons. Regarding treatment: 19 received Ad26.COV2.S at low or high dose, single or two shots; roughly five received placebo; per-sample allocation not given. Samples came from day 63 after the first vaccine or placebo injection. The sequenced sample was peripheral blood, obtained in a trial of Ad26.COV2.S vaccine versus placebo. The receptors were gathered from a person aged 18-60 years who received the Ad26.COV2.S COVID-19 vaccine or a placebo.

V gene TRBV13 combines with J gene TRBJ2-3; tentative D call: TRBD2 (6 bases). CDR1 and CDR2 from the germline V gene are PRHDT and FYEKMQ (reference sequence). The V and J ends lost 6 bases and 3 bases respectively, with 25 bases between them. There are 18 residues in the CDR3. As DNA, the CDR3 is TGTGCCAGCAGTCAAATAGCGGCAGGTGGTCGTGTGACAGATACGCAGTATTTT. Its protein product is CASSQIAAGGRVTDTQYF.

The rearrangement joins TRBV6-5 to TRBJ1-5, with unresolved D. Germline CDR1 is MNHEY and CDR2 is SVGAGI. With 7 bases removed from V and 1 base from J, the gap between germline ends came to 14 bases. The CDR3 runs to 15 residues. The CDR3 spells CASNAKGASNQPQHF. In DNA form, the CDR3 reads TGTGCCAGCAACGCGAAGGGCGCAAGCAATCAGCCCCAGCATTTT.

This clone was seen a handful of times. The rearrangement joins TRBV11-3 to TRBJ2-2; no reliable D call. Germline lookup yields CDR1 SGHNT and CDR2 YENEEA. CDR3 length equals 15 residues. Trimming left V 7 bases short and J 0 bases short, with 12 bases between. Here the CDR3 reads CASTSSTANTGELFF. CDR3 in DNA: TGTGCCAGCACCTCTTCAACAGCGAACACCGGGGAGCTGTTTTTT.

This clone was seen just once. The J gene is TRBJ1-6, the V gene TRBV28, with 8 bases lining up with TRBD1. V trimming: 10 bases; J trimming: 10 bases; junction bases outside the gene matches: 9. The germline CDR1 and CDR2 sequences are MDHEN and SYDVKM. The length of the CDR3 is 13 residues. Written as DNA, the CDR3 is TGTGCCACCTACGGACAGGGAAAATCACCCCTCCACTTT. Translation gives CATYGQGKSPLHF.

The chain joins TRBV4-1 to TRBJ2-5; D possibly corresponds to TRBD2 (6 bases). The CDR3 length is 15 residues. Trimming cost V 3 bases and J 2 bases, with 13 bases left between them. Germline assignment: CDR1 MGHRA and CDR2 YSYEKL. The CDR3 sequence is CASSQTGLPQETQYF. The CDR3 DNA sequence: TGCGCCAGCAGCCAGACTGGACTACCTCAAGAGACCCAGTACTTC.

The V gene is TRBV5-1, the J gene TRBJ2-2, with D perhaps being TRBD1 or TRBD2 (5 bases each). V dropped 4 bases and J dropped 0 bases, with 10 bases sitting between them. The CDR3 totals 15 residues. CDR1 SGHRS and CDR2 YFSETQ come from the germline V gene. The CDR3 spells CASSAGTANTGELFF. The CDR3 DNA reads as TGCGCCAGCAGCGCCGGGACGGCGAACACCGGGGAGCTGTTTTTT. Full variable domain (outside the CDR3, taken from reference TRBV5-1 and TRBJ2-2): KAGVTQTPRYLIKTRGQQVTLSCSPISGHRSVSWYQQTPGQGLQFLFEYFSETQRNKGNFPGRFSGRQFSNSRSEMNVSTLELGDSALYLCASSAGTANTGELFFGEGSRLTVL.

This clone was counted a single time. As the CDR3 is not closed by the conserved phenylalanine or tryptophan, this likely results from a read error. Because the CDR3's place on the DNA is in doubt, the DNA is left out and the CDR3 is given as listed by TCRdb. The chain recombines TRBV7-7 with TRBJ2-7; the listed D gene, TRBD2, was not tested against the DNA. From germline, CDR1 is SSHAT and CDR2 FNYEAQ (reference sequence). The CDR3 is 12 amino acids long, termini counted. CDR3: CASSLLGRIPRI.

The gene calls are TRBV25-1 and TRBJ1-2; no reliable D call. Germline V gives CDR1 MGHDK, CDR2 SYGVNS. With 2 bases removed from V and 7 bases from J, the gap between germline ends came to 11 bases. CDR3 length: 13 amino acids. The CDR3: CASSEIGFAGYTF. The DNA of the CDR3 is TGTGCCAGCAGTGAAATAGGGTTTGCTGGCTACACCTTC.

This chain joins TRBV29-1 and TRBJ2-5; no definite D call. The CDR3 loop spans 10 amino acids. V shed 4 bases and J shed 5 bases, with 5 bases lying between them. CDR1 SQVTM and CDR2 ANQGSEA come from the germline V gene. CDR3 DNA: TGCAGCGTTGTTTGGGAGACCCAGTACTTC. Translated, it gives CSVVWETQYF.

The genes are TRBV6-5 and TRBJ1-2, with D unclear. Trimming shortened V by 8 bases and J by 3 bases, and 13 bases separated the two germline ends. The CDR3 runs to 13 residues. Germline loops: CDR1 MNHEY, CDR2 SVGAGI. DNA for the CDR3: TGTGCCAGCCAAAGTGGGCAGGACTATGGCTACACCTTC. This codes for CASQSGQDYGYTF.

The genes are TRBV6-4 and TRBJ1-2; no clear D. Germline V lookup: CDR1 MRHNA, CDR2 SNTAGT. V lost 4 bases and J lost 5, with 11 bases in between. CDR3 length equals 13 residues. The CDR3 spells CASSGPGGYGYTF. For the CDR3, the DNA is TGTGCCAGCAGTGGCCCCGGCGGATATGGCTACACCTTC.

This clone was counted a single time. V gene TRBV10-3 combines with J gene TRBJ2-1, with TRBD2 identical over 10 bases. V was clipped by 4 bases and J by 5 bases; unmatched bases: 11. Germline values: CDR1 ENHRY, CDR2 SYGVKD. CDR3 length equals 17 residues. For the CDR3, the DNA is TGTGCCATCAGTGGGATATTAGCGGGGGGAGTGAACAATGAGCAGTTCTTC. It specifies CAISGILAGGVNNEQFF.

The rearrangement links TRBV5-1 to TRBJ2-7, with 7 positions matching TRBD1. This CDR3 has 13 amino acids. The J segment lost 3 bases and the V segment lost 5 bases, leaving 5 bases of the junction unmatched. The V gene's germline CDR1 is SGHRS and CDR2 YFSETQ. The CDR3 spells CASRDRVDYEQYF. In DNA form, the CDR3 reads TGCGCCAGCAGAGACAGGGTTGACTACGAGCAGTACTTC.

CDR3 DNA sequence: TGTGCCATCAGCAGACAGGGGAGCACAGATACGCAGTATTTT. Protein product: CAISRQGSTDTQYF. The gene calls are TRBV10-3 and TRBJ2-3; 8 nucleotides match TRBD1. Germline V lookup: CDR1 ENHRY, CDR2 SYGVKD. V dropped 6 bases and J dropped 0; count of bases not matched to a gene: 2. The CDR3 is made up of 14 amino acids.

This chain uses TRBV3-1 (or the pseudogene TRBV3-2) with TRBJ2-7; D tentatively fits TRBD1 or TRBD2 (5 bases each). CDR3 length equals 15 residues. Germline V gives CDR1 LGHDT, CDR2 YNNKEL (reference sequence). V lost 1 base, J lost 6 bases, and 16 bases lay in between. As DNA, the CDR3 is TGTGCCAGCAGCCAAGGGGGGTCATCCTTCCCCGAGCAGTACTTC. Translation: CASSQGGSSFPEQYF.

In its sample, this clone was seen a few times. This sample also contains other DNA sequences that code for the same CDR3. This sequence joins TRBV30 and TRBJ1-2; D gene uncertain. V was shortened by 0 bases and J by 2 bases, with 7 bases between the two germline ends. This CDR3 region has 13 residues. The V gene's germline CDR1 is GTSNPN and CDR2 SVGIG (reference sequence). CDR3 sequence reads: CAWSVRGNYGYTF. The CDR3 bases are TGTGCCTGGAGTGTGCGAGGGAACTATGGCTACACCTTC. The full variable domain, in which reference TRBV30 and TRBJ1-2 provide the parts outside the CDR3, is SQTIHQWPATLVQPVGSPLSLECTVEGTSNPNLYWYRQAAGRGLQLLFYSVGIGQISSEVPQNLSASRPQDRQFILSSKKLLLSDSGFYLCAWSVRGNYGYTFGSGTRLTVV.

V usage is TRBV5-4 and J usage is TRBJ2-7; either TRBD1 or TRBD2 may fit D (5 bases each). Trimming cost V 2 bases and J 4 bases, with 13 bases left between them. CDR1 SGHNT and CDR2 YYREEE come from the germline V gene (reference sequence). The CDR3 has 14 residues. The CDR3 is CASSFRDPEYEQYF. CDR3 in DNA: TGTGCCAGCAGCTTCCGGGACCCGGAATACGAGCAGTACTTC.

V usage is TRBV6-6 and J usage is TRBJ1-2, with TRBD1 matching 9 bases. Looked up from germline, CDR1 is MNHNY and CDR2 is SVGAGI (reference sequence). J was trimmed by 8 bases and V by 2 bases; bases with no gene match: 6. This CDR3 contains 14 residues. DNA of the CDR3: TGTGCCAGCAGTTACACAGGGGGCGCGGGAGGCTACACCTTC. Protein sequence: CASSYTGGAGGYTF.

This clone has more than one count but fewer than ten. The rearrangement uses TRBV6-4 and TRBJ2-6; TRBD1 agrees at 9 bases. Germline CDR1 and CDR2: MRHNA and SNTAGT. CDR3 length: 16 residues. The V segment lost 4 bases and the J segment 2 bases; nucleotides outside the gene matches: 3. CDR3 amino acids: CASSATGGTGANVLTF. CDR3 sequence (DNA): TGTGCCAGCAGTGCTACAGGGGGCACTGGGGCCAACGTCCTGACTTTC.

The chain recombines TRBV27 with TRBJ1-5; D is unclear. CDR3 length equals 14 residues. Germline V gene sequence: CDR1 MNHEY, CDR2 SMNVEV (reference sequence). V lost 5 bases and J 5 bases, leaving 13 bases between the germline ends. The CDR3 region has the DNA TGTGCCAGCAGTCCCACAGCCACAGATCAGCCCCAGCATTTT. This encodes CASSPTATDQPQHF.